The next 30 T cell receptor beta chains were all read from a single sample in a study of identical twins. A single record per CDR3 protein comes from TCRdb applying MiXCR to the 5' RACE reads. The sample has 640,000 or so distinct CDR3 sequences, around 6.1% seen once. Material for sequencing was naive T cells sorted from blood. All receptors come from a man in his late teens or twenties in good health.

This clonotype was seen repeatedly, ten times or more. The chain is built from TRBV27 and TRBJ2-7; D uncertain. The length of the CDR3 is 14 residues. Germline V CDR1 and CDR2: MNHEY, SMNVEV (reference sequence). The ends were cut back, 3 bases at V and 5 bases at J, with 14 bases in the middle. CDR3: CASSFIGVLHEQYF. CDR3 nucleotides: TGTGCCAGCAGTTTCATAGGTGTCCTCCACGAGCAGTACTTC.

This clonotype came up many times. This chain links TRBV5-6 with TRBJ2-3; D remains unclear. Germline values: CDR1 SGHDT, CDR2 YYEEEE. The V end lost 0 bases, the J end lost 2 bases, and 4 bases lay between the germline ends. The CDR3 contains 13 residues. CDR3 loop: CASSLGDTDTQYF. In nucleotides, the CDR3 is TGTGCCAGCAGCTTGGGGGACACAGATACGCAGTATTTT.

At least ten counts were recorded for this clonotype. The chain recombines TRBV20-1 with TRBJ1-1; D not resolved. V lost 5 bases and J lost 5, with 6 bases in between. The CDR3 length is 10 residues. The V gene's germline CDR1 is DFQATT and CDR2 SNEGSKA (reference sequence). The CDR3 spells CSAGRTEAFF. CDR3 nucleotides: TGCAGTGCTGGAAGGACTGAAGCTTTCTTT.

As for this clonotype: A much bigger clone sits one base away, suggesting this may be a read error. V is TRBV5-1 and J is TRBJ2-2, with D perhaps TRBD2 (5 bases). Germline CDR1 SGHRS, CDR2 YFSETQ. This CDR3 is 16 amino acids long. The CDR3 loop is CASSLGLLVGTGEQFF. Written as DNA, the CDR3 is TGCGCCAGCAGCTTGGGGCTACTAGTAGGCACCGGGGAGCAGTTTTTT.

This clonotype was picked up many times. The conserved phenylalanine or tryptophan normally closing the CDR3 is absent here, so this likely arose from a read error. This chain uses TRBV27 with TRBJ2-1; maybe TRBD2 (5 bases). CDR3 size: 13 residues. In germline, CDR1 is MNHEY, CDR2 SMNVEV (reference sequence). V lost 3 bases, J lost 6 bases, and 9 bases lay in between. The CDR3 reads CASSFPGINEQFL. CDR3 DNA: TGTGCCAGCAGTTTCCCGGGGATCAATGAGCAGTTCTTG.

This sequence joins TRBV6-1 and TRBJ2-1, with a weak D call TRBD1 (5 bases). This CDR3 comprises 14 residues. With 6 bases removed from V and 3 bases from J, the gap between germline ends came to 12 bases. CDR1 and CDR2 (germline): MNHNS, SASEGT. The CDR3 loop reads CASSRQSYYNEQFF. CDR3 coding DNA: TGTGCCAGCAGCAGACAGTCATACTACAATGAGCAGTTCTTC.

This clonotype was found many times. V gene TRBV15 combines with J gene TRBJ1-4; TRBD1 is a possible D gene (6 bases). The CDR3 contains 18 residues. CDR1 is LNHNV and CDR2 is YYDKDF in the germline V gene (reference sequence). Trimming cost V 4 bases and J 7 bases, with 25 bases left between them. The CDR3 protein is CATSTYGQIGWEGEKLFF. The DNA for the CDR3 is TGTGCCACCAGCACTTATGGACAGATAGGATGGGAGGGTGAAAAACTGTTTTTT.

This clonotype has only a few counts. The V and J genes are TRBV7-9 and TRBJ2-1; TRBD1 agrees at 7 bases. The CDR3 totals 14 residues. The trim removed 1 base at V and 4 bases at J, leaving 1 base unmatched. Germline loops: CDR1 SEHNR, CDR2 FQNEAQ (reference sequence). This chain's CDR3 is CASSLEGQYNEQFF. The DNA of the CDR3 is TGTGCCAGCAGCTTAGAGGGACAGTACAATGAGCAGTTCTTC.

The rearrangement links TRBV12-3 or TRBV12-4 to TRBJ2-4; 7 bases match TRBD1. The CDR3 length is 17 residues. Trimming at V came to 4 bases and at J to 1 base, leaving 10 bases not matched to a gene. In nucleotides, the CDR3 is TGTGCCAGCAGTTCCAGACAGGGTCTCTTGGCCAAAAACATTCAGTACTTC. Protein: CASSSRQGLLAKNIQYF.

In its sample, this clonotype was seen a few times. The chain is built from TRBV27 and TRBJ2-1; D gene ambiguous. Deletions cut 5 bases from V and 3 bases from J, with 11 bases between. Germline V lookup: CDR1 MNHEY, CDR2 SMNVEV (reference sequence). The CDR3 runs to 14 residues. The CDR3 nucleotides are TGTGCCAGCAGTGGCGAACCAGGCTACAATGAGCAGTTCTTC. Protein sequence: CASSGEPGYNEQFF.

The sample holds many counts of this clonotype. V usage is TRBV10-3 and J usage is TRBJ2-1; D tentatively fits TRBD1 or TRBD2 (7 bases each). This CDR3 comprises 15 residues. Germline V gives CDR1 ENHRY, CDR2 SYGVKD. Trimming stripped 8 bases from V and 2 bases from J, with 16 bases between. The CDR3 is CAIGRGGVAYNEQFF. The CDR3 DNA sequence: TGTGCCATCGGCAGGGGGGGAGTGGCCTACAATGAGCAGTTCTTC.

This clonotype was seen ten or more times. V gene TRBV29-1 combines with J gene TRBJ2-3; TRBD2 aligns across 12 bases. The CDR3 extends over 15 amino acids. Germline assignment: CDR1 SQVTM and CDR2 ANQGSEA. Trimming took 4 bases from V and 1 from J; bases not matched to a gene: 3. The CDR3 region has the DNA TGCAGCGTTGCCGGGACTAGCGGGCGCACAGATACGCAGTATTTT. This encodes CSVAGTSGRTDTQYF.

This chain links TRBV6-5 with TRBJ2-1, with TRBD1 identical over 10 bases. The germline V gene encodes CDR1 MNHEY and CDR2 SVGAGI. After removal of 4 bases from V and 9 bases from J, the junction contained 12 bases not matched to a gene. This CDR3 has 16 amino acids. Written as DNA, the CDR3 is TGTGCCAGCAGTTTTCCCCCCGGGACAGGGGCCCCTGAGCAGTTCTTC. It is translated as CASSFPPGTGAPEQFF.

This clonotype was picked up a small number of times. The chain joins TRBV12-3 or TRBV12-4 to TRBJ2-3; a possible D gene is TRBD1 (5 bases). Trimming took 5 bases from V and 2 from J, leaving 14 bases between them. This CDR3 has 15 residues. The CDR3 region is CASSPPGRFTDTQYF. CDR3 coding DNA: TGTGCCAGCAGTCCACCAGGGCGGTTCACAGATACGCAGTATTTT.

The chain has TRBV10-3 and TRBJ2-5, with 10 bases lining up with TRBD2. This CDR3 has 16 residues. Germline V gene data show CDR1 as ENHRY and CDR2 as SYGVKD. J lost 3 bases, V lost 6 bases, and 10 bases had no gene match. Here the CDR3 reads CAISAASGRAKETQYF. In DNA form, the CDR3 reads TGTGCCATCAGCGCTGCAAGCGGGAGGGCCAAAGAGACCCAGTACTTC.

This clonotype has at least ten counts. The CDR3 region is CASSFKDRVVGELFF. In DNA form, the CDR3 reads TGTGCCAGCAGCTTCAAGGACAGGGTGGTCGGGGAGCTGTTTTTT. This sequence joins TRBV5-6 and TRBJ2-2; 8 bases agree with TRBD1. The CDR3 has 15 amino acids. The germline V gene has CDR1 SGHDT and CDR2 YYEEEE. After removal of 2 bases from V and 7 bases from J, the junction contained 7 bases not matched to a gene.

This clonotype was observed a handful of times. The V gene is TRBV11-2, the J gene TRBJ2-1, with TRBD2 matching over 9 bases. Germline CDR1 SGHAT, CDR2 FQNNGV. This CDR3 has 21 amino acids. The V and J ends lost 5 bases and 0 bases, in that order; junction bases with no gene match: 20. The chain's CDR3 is CASSPNRGGLAGISSYNEQFF. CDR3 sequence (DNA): TGTGCCAGCAGCCCCAACAGGGGCGGGCTAGCGGGGATTAGCTCCTACAATGAGCAGTTCTTC.

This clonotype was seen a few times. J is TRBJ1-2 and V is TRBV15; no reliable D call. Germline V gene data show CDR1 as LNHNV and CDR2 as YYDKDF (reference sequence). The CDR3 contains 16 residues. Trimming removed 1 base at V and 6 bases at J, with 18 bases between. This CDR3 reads CATSRVVGPGPDGYTF. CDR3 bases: TGTGCCACCAGCAGAGTTGTTGGTCCGGGCCCGGATGGCTACACCTTC.

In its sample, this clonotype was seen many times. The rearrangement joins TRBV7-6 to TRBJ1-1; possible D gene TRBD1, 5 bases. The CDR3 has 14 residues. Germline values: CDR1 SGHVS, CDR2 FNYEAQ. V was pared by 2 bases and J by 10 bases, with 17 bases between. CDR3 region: CASSLSQGARGAFF. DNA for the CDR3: TGTGCCAGCAGCTTAAGCCAAGGGGCGAGAGGAGCTTTCTTT.

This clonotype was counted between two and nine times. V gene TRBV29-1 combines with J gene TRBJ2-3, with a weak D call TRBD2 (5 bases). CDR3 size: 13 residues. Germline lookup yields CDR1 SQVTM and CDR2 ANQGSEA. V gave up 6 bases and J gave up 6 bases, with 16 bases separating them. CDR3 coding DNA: TGCAGCGTCTCGGGAATAGGTGTGGATACGCAGTATTTT. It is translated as CSVSGIGVDTQYF.

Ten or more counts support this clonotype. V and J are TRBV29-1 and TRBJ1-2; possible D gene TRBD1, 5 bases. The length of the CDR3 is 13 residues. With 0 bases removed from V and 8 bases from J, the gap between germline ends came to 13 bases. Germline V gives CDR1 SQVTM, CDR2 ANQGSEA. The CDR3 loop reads CSVEDSGGGGYTF. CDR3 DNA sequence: TGCAGCGTTGAAGATAGCGGGGGTGGCGGCTACACCTTC. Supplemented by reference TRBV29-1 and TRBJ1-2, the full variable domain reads SAVISQKPSRDICQRGTSLTIQCQVDSQVTMMFWYRQQPGQSLTLIATANQGSEATYESGFVIDKFPISRPNLTFSTLTVSNMSPEDSSIYLCSVEDSGGGGYTFGSGTRLTVV.

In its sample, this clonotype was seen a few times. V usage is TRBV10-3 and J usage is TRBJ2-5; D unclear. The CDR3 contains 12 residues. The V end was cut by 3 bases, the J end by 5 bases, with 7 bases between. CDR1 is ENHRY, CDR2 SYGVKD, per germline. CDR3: CAISDRWETQYF. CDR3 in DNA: TGTGCCATCAGTGATAGGTGGGAGACCCAGTACTTC.

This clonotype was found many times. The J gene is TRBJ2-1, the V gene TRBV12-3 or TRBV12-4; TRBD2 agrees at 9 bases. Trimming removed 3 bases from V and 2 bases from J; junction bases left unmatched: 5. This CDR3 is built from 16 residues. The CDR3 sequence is CASSFKLAGTYNEQFF. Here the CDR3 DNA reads TGTGCCAGCAGTTTCAAGCTAGCGGGGACCTACAATGAGCAGTTCTTC.

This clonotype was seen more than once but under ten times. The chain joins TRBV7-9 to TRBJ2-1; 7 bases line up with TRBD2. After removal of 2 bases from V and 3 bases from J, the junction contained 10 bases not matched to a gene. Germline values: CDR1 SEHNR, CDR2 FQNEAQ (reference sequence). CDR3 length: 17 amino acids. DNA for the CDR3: TGTGCCAGCAGCTTATGGCCGGGGACTAATCTCTACAATGAGCAGTTCTTC. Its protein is CASSLWPGTNLYNEQFF.

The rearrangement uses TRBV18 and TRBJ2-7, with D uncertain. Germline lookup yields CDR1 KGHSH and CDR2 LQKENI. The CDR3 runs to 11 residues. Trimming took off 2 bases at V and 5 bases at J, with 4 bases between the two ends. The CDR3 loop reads CASSPEDEQYV. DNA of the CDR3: TGTGCCAGCTCACCAGAGGACGAGCAGTACGTC.

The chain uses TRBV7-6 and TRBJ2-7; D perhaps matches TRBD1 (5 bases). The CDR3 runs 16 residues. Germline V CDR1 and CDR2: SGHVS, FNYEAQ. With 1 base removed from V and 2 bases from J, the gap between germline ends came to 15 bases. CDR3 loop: CASSLGGQGFTYEQYV. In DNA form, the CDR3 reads TGTGCCAGCAGCTTAGGTGGTCAGGGATTTACCTACGAGCAGTACGTC.

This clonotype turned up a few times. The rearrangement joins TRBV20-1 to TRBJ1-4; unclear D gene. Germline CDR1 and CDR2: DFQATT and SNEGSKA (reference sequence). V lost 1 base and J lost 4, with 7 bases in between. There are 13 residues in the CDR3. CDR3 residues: CSARGVINEKLFF. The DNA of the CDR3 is TGCAGTGCTAGAGGCGTGATTAATGAAAAACTGTTTTTT.

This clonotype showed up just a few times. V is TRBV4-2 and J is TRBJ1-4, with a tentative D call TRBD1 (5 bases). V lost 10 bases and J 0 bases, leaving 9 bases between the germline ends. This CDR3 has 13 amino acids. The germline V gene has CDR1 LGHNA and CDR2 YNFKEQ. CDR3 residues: CATGHSTNEKLFF. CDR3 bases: TGTGCCACCGGACACTCAACTAATGAAAAACTGTTTTTT.

In nucleotides, the CDR3 is TGTGCCACCGGTAACGCGGTCTACGAGCAGTACTTC. Encoded protein: CATGNAVYEQYF. V gene TRBV6-2 or TRBV6-3 combines with J gene TRBJ2-7; D is unresolved. The ends were cut back, 10 bases at V and 3 bases at J, with 13 bases in the middle. The CDR3 runs 12 residues. The V gene's germline CDR1 is MNHEY and CDR2 SVGEGT.

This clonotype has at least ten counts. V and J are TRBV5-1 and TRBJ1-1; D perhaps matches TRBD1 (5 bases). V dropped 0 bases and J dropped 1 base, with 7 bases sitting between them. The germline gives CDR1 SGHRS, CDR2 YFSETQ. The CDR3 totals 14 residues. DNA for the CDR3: TGCGCCAGCAGCTTGGACAGGCAGAACACTGAAGCTTTCTTT. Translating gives CASSLDRQNTEAFF.